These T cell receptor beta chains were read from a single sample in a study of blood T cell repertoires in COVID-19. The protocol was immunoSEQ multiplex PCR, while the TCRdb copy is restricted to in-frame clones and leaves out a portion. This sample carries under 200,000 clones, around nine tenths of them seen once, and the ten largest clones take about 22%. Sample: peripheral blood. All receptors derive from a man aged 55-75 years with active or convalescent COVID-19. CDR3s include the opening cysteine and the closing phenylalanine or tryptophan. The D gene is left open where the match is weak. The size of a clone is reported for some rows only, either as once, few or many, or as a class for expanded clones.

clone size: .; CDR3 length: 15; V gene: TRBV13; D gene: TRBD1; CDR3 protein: CASSSWTGASYEQYF
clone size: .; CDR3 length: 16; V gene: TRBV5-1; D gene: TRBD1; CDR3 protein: CASSATGTANTGELFF
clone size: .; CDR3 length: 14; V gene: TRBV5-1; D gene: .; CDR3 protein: CASSLGQITGELFF
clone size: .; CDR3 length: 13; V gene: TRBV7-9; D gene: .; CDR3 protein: CASSLRGTISAFF
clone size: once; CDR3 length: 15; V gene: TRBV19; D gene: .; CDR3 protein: CASSNPGGASYEQYF
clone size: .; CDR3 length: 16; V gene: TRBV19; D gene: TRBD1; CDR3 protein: CASSTYPGQGYNEQFF
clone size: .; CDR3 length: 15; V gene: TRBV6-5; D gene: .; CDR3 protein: CASNEPGYNNSPLHF
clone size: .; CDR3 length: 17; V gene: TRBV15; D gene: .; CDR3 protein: CATSRVLDQGNSSPLHF
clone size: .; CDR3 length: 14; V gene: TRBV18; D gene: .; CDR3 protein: CASPSGPTNEKLFF
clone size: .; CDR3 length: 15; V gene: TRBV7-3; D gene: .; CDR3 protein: CASSLGGITNTEAFF
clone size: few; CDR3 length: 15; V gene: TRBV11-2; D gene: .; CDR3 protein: CASSSPRGADEKLFF
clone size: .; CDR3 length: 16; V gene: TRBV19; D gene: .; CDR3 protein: CASSIGRTLPNYGYTF
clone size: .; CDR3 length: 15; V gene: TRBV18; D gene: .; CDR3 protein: CASSRTISSTDTQYF
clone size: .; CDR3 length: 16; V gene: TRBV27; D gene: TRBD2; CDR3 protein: CASSSRTSGGRNEQFF
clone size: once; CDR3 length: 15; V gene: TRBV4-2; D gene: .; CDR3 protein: CASSQMDRTNYGYTF
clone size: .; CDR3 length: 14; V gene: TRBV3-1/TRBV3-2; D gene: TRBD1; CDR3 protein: CASSQGWAGGSIYF
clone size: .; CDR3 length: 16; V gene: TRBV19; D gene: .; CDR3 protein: CASSIVPGLKQETQYF
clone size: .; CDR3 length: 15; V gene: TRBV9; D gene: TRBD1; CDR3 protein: CASSGSGTGASPLHF
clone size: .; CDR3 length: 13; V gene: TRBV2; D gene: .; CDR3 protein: CASKGDSNQPQHF
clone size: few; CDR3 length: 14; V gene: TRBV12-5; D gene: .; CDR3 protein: CASGQIPSSYEQYF
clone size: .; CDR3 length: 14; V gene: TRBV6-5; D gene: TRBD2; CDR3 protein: CASSTGTSVNEQFF
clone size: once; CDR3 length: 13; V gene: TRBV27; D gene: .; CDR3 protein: CASRIGGPNEQFF
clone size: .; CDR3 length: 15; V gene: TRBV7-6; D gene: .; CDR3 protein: CASREGVGSSYEQYF
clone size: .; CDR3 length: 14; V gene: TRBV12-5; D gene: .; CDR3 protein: CASGLRDWNNEQFF
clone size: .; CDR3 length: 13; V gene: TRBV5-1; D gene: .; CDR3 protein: CASSENQNTEAFF
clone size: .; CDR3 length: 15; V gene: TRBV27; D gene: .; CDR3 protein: CASSGEQGPITEAFF
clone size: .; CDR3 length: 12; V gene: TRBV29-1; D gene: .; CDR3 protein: CGAGAKSSGYTF
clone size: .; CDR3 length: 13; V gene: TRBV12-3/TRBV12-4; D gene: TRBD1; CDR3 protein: CASSDRGRNTIYF
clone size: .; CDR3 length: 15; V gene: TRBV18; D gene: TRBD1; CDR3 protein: CASSPRQGYSYEQYF
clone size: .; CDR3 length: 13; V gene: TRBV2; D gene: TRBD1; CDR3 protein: CASAAGTGTEAFF
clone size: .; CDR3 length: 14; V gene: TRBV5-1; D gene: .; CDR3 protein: CASSSKTGNYGYTF
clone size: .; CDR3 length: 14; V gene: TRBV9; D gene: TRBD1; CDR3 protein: CASSAGQLGNTIYF
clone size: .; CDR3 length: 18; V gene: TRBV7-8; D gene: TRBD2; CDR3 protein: CASSSRLAGAGGTGELFF
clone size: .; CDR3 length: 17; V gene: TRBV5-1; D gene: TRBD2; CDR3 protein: CASSKGTSGGYQETQYF
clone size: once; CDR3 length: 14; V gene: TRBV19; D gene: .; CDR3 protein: CASSIQASTDTQYF
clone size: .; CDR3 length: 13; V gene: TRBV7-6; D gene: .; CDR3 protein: CASSPGVNYGYTF
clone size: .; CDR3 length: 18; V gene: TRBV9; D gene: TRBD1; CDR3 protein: CASSVGGYGQGTKNIQYF
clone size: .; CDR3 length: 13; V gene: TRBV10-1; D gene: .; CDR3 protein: CASSEMSNSPLHF
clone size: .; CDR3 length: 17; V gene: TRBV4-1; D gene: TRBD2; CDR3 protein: CASSRSGLAGGTDTQYF
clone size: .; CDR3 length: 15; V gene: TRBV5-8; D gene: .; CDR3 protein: CASSSGRLSNQPQHF
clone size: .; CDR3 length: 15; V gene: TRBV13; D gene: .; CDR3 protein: CASSLGGQGYYGYTF
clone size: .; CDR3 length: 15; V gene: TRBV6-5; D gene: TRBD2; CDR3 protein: CASRGLAGVEDTQYF
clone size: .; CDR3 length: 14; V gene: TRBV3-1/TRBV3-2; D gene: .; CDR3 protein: CASSHSDSYSPLHF
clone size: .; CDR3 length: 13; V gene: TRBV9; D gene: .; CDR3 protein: CASSAGLQETQYF
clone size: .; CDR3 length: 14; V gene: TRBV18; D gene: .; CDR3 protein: CASSPPGTVKTQYF
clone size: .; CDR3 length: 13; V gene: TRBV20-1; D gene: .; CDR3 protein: CSASFRTNYGYTF
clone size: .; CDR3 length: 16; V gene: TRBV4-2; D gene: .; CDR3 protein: CASSQGAESRGNTIYF
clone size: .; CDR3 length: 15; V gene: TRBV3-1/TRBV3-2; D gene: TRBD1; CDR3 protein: CASSQVGQVREKLFF
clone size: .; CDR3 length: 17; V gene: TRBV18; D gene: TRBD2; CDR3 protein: CASSPPAGGLSYNEQFF
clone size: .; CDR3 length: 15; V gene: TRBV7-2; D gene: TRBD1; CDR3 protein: CASSGGTVYNYGYTF
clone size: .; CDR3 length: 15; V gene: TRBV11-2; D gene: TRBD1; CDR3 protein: CASSWHRGASYEQYF